These 10 T cell receptor beta chains originate from one sample sequenced in a study of cytomegalovirus exposure and HLA in healthy donors. Use of 60 Vbeta and 13 Jbeta primers characterized the PCR. Assay used: immunoSEQ multiplex PCR; TCRdb lists only in-frame clones, some missing. The table has roughly 150,000 clones, about 75% seen once. Sequencing used PBMCs. The receptors here all came from a man between 18 and 35 years old in good health and CMV-seropositive.

V and J are TRBV19 and TRBJ1-5, with D perhaps matching TRBD1 (6 bases). The CDR3 has 15 amino acids. The V end was cut by 10 bases, the J end by 0 bases, with 16 bases between. Germline CDR1 reads LNHDA; CDR2 reads SQIVND (reference sequence). Here the CDR3 reads CATRDRFRSNQPQHF. As DNA, the CDR3 is TGTGCCACCAGAGACAGGTTTCGTAGCAATCAGCCCCAGCATTTT.

V is TRBV28 and J is TRBJ1-4; D may be TRBD1 (6 bases). Looked up from germline, CDR1 is MDHEN and CDR2 is SYDVKM. V shed 2 bases and J shed 8 bases, with 24 bases lying between them. CDR3 length: 18 amino acids. CDR3: CASSLRRGGGGGDEKLFF. In DNA, the CDR3 is TGTGCCAGCAGTTTAAGGAGGGGTGGAGGGGGAGGGGACGAAAAACTGTTTTTT.

The rearrangement joins TRBV6-5 to TRBJ2-5; tentatively, D is TRBD1 (5 bases). CDR1 and CDR2 from the germline V gene are MNHEY and SVGAGI. This CDR3 is built from 14 residues. Trimming took off 4 bases at V and 2 bases at J, with 11 bases between the two ends. In DNA form, the CDR3 reads TGTGCCAGCAGTTCAATGGGGCGGCAAGAGACCCAGTACTTC. Amino acids: CASSSMGRQETQYF.

This clone is a singleton in its sample. The chain has TRBV6-1 and TRBJ2-1; 9 nucleotides align to TRBD2. In germline, CDR1 is MNHNS, CDR2 SASEGT. This CDR3 has 15 residues. V was pared by 7 bases and J by 8 bases, with 12 bases of the junction left unmatched. The CDR3 is CASIIYGGRAYEQFF. DNA of the CDR3: TGTGCCAGCATTATATATGGCGGGAGGGCCTATGAGCAGTTCTTC.

V gene TRBV9 combines with J gene TRBJ1-4, with D perhaps TRBD1 (6 bases). The CDR3 loop spans 15 amino acids. Germline CDR1 is SGDLS and CDR2 is YYNGEE. The ends were cut back, 4 bases at V and 0 bases at J, with 10 bases in the middle. The CDR3 here is CASSPRTATNEKLFF. The CDR3 nucleotides read TGTGCCAGCAGCCCCAGGACAGCAACTAATGAAAAACTGTTTTTT.

The chain employs TRBV19 and TRBJ2-5; D gene ambiguous. There are 14 residues in the CDR3. V was pared by 4 bases and J by 3 bases, with 12 bases between. Per the germline V gene, CDR1 is LNHDA and CDR2 is SQIVND (reference sequence). CDR3 residues: CASSTPSRKETQYF. In DNA, the CDR3 is TGTGCCAGTAGTACCCCGTCTAGAAAAGAGACCCAGTACTTC. Drawing the rest from reference TRBV19 and TRBJ2-5, the complete variable domain is DGGITQSPKYLFRKEGQNVTLSCEQNLNHDAMYWYRQDPGQGLRLIYYSQIVNDFQKGDIAEGYSVSREKKESFPLTVTSAQKNPTAFYLCASSTPSRKETQYFGPGTRLLVL.

This clone was observed a single time. The V and J genes are TRBV30 and TRBJ2-1, with 7 bases matching TRBD1. This CDR3 has 11 amino acids. CDR1 is GTSNPN, CDR2 SVGIG, per germline (reference sequence). V shed 5 bases and J 7 bases; nucleotides not matched to a gene: 2. DNA for the CDR3: TGTGCCTGGGACAGGGTGAATGAGCAGTTCTTC. Translated, it gives CAWDRVNEQFF. The variable domain in full, with the rest retrieved from reference TRBV30 and TRBJ2-1, is SQTIHQWPATLVQPVGSPLSLECTVEGTSNPNLYWYRQAAGRGLQLLFYSVGIGQISSEVPQNLSASRPQDRQFILSSKKLLLSDSGFYLCAWDRVNEQFFGPGTRLTVL.

This rearrangement joins TRBV20-1 to TRBJ2-2, with 7 bases identical to TRBD2. V lost 7 bases, J lost 6 bases, and 2 bases stayed unmatched. The germline gives CDR1 DFQATT, CDR2 SNEGSKA (reference sequence). CDR3 length equals 11 residues. CDR3 sequence: CSVAGAGELFF. CDR3 bases: TGCAGTGTGGCGGGAGCCGGGGAGCTGTTTTTT.

This clone was seen once. The gene calls are TRBV13 and TRBJ2-5; D unclear. Deletions cut 1 base from V and 0 bases from J, with 6 bases between. Germline CDR1 and CDR2: PRHDT and FYEKMQ (reference sequence). This CDR3 is 14 amino acids long. CDR3 sequence (DNA): TGTGCCAGCAGCTTAGTACAGAACCAAGAGACCCAGTACTTC. Translated, it gives CASSLVQNQETQYF. The entire variable domain, with the rest obtained from reference TRBV13 and TRBJ2-5, is as follows: AAGVIQSPRHLIKEKRETATLKCYPIPRHDTVYWYQQGPGQDPQFLISFYEKMQSDKGSIPDRFSAQQFSDYHSELNMSSLELGDSALYFCASSLVQNQETQYFGPGTRLLVL.

This chain connects TRBV19 to TRBJ2-7, with 8 bases identical to TRBD2. Looked up from germline, CDR1 is LNHDA and CDR2 is SQIVND (reference sequence). The V and J ends lost 0 bases and 0 bases, in that order; junction bases with no gene match: 10. CDR3 length equals 18 residues. CDR3: CASSIDHSTSGYSYEQYF. CDR3 DNA: TGTGCCAGTAGTATAGATCATAGCACTAGCGGATACTCCTACGAGCAGTACTTC.